The TCR beta chain described here comes from a study of T cell repertoires in cytomegalovirus infection (dated by TCRdb to about 2019). With respect to the entire study: Alongside well-studied HLA-B-restricted epitopes, the peptide stimulations were aimed at recently identified HLA-C-restricted CMV epitopes, whose presentation resists viral immunomodulation. Because public TCR beta signatures pointed to carriage of CMV infection together with the matching HLA type, the HLA type of each donor mattered for the analysis.

Reading the label with the study, this specimen's treatment or condition is: in vitro stimulation with specific CMV peptide epitopes to enrich CMV-specific T cells. Points the paper makes about the study in general: In both this cohort and an independent approximately 370-donor cohort, the cumulative frequency of public TCR beta family members distinguished carriers of CMV infection plus the relevant HLA type. In the ex vivo response, HLA-C-restricted CMV-specific TCR beta clonotypes were dominant, and in two of eight donors the single most frequent clonotype came from this HLA-C-restricted group.

The sequencer listed for this sample is Illumina HiSeq 1500. Clones were called with MiXCR by TCRdb after fastp trimmed the public reads at Q25, and only in-frame beta chains were retained. Each entry merges the rows of one CDR3 protein and shows their most common DNA and genes. This sample has approximately 990,000 distinct CDR3 sequences in its table, and less than 35% of those were observed once. Of the sample, 11% to 15% falls within the top ten clones. This clonotype was observed a handful of times. The antigen it recognizes is unknown. No much larger clone is present one base from it, and per-base qualities are unavailable. This receptor was taken from a human donor in good health (CMV status not recorded). Some clones in this sample may be carry-over from other donors' samples. The sample was cultured CD8+ T cells from PBMCs, taken from culture after CMV antigen stimulation.

This receptor has the CDR3 CASSYFTGGLNEQFF. The sequenced DNA is TGTGCCAGCAGTTACTTTACGGGGGGGCTTAATGAGCAGTTCTTC. The chain employs TRBV6-5 and TRBJ2-1; 8 bases in the junction line up with TRBD2. The CDR3, from cysteine to phenylalanine, totals 15 residues. The only DNA kept is the CDR3, 45 bases in frame from the first base. CDR1 MNHEY and CDR2 SVGAGI are derived from the germline V gene. V is trimmed back by 1 base and J by 7 bases, and the junction contains 6 bases that no gene match accounts for.